A single sample gave rise to the 22 T cell receptor beta chains below, sequenced in a study of cytomegalovirus exposure and HLA in healthy donors. 60 Vbeta and 13 Jbeta primers were used in PCR. Measured with immunoSEQ multiplex PCR; TCRdb has only the in-frame clones, and not every one. The table shows 150,000 to 200,000 clones, with about 75% occurring only once. Input material: PBMCs. The receptors were gathered from a man aged 35 to 55 in good health and CMV-seropositive.

Only one count was recorded for this clone. The rearrangement links TRBV2 to TRBJ2-1; no clear D. Germline V gene lookup returns CDR1 SNHLY and CDR2 FYNNEI. Trimming removed 4 bases at V and 8 bases at J, with 12 bases between. The CDR3 loop spans 13 amino acids. This CDR3 reads CASSVEEWHEQFF. DNA for the CDR3: TGTGCCAGCAGTGTCGAAGAATGGCATGAGCAGTTCTTC.

J is TRBJ1-1 and V is TRBV29-1, with D unresolved. This CDR3 has 12 amino acids. Germline-derived CDR1 and CDR2 are SQVTM and ANQGSEA. Trimming took off 3 bases at V and 3 bases at J, with 8 bases between the two ends. CDR3 loop: CSVETSYTEAFF. For the CDR3, the DNA is TGCAGCGTTGAGACATCCTACACTGAAGCTTTCTTT. Filled out from reference TRBV29-1 and TRBJ1-1, the complete variable domain reads SAVISQKPSRDICQRGTSLTIQCQVDSQVTMMFWYRQQPGQSLTLIATANQGSEATYESGFVIDKFPISRPNLTFSTLTVSNMSPEDSSIYLCSVETSYTEAFFGQGTRLTVV.

The rearrangement uses TRBV4-2 and TRBJ2-1; maybe TRBD1 (5 bases). Per germline, CDR1 LGHNA and CDR2 YNFKEQ. CDR3 length: 14 amino acids. The V gene lost 0 bases and the J gene lost 7 bases, with 10 bases spanning the gap. CDR3 DNA sequence: TGTGCCAGCAGCCAAGACCAAGGGGCGAATGAGCAGTTCTTC. It is translated as CASSQDQGANEQFF.

This clone was seen a few times. V gene TRBV11-2 combines with J gene TRBJ2-4; possible D gene TRBD2, 6 bases. Trimming pared 5 bases from V and 8 bases from J, leaving 19 bases between. The CDR3 runs 15 residues. Germline CDR1 is SGHAT and CDR2 is FQNNGV. For the CDR3, the DNA is TGTGCCAGCAGCCCTGCGAATCTCGGGGGAGACATTCAGTACTTC. It translates to CASSPANLGGDIQYF.

The CDR3 reads CASSPGQGGSYNEQFF. The CDR3 DNA follows: TGTGCCAGCAGCCCAGGACAGGGTGGCTCCTACAATGAGCAGTTCTTC. The chain is built from TRBV11-3 and TRBJ2-1; 8 bases are shared with TRBD1. The V gene end was trimmed by 5 bases and the J gene end by 0 bases; junction bases not matched to a gene: 6. Per germline, CDR1 SGHNT and CDR2 YENEEA. The CDR3 spans 16 residues. Based on the CDR3 plus reference TRBV11-3 and TRBJ2-1, the full variable domain is EAGVVQSPRYKIIEKKQPVAFWCNPISGHNTLYWYLQNLGQGPELLIRYENEEAVDDSQLPKDRFSAERLKGVDSTLKIQPAELGDSAVYLCASSPGQGGSYNEQFFGPGTRLTVL.

CDR3 sequence (DNA): TGTGCCAGCAGCGGCAGGGGGAACTCCTACGAGCAGTACTTC. It translates to CASSGRGNSYEQYF. The chain links TRBV11-3 to TRBJ2-7; 7 bases align to TRBD1. The CDR3 length is 14 residues. Per germline, CDR1 SGHNT and CDR2 YENEEA. J was trimmed by 0 bases and V by 5 bases; bases with no gene match: 4. Drawing the rest from reference TRBV11-3 and TRBJ2-7, the complete variable domain is EAGVVQSPRYKIIEKKQPVAFWCNPISGHNTLYWYLQNLGQGPELLIRYENEEAVDDSQLPKDRFSAERLKGVDSTLKIQPAELGDSAVYLCASSGRGNSYEQYFGPGTRLTVT.

The gene calls are TRBV5-4 and TRBJ2-7; 7 nucleotides line up with TRBD2. Trimming removed 2 bases from V and 0 bases from J; junction bases left unmatched: 5. CDR3 size: 15 residues. The V gene's germline CDR1 is SGHNT and CDR2 YYREEE (reference sequence). CDR3 loop: CASSLSAGVSYEQYF. For the CDR3, the DNA is TGTGCCAGCAGCTTATCGGCGGGAGTCTCCTACGAGCAGTACTTC. Full variable domain (outside the CDR3, taken from reference TRBV5-4 and TRBJ2-7): ETGVTQSPTHLIKTRGQQVTLRCSSQSGHNTVSWYQQALGQGPQFIFQYYREEENGRGNFPPRFSGLQFPNYSSELNVNALELDDSALYLCASSLSAGVSYEQYFGPGTRLTVT.

Turning to this clone: Additional DNA sequences in this sample encode the identical CDR3. The chain carries TRBV11-1 and TRBJ1-1; TRBD1 might be the D (6 bases). V lost 6 bases and J lost 0, with 11 bases in between. The CDR3 is 14 residues long. CDR1 is SGHAT and CDR2 is FQDESV in the germline V gene (reference sequence). CDR3 sequence reads: CASSLQGMNTEAFF. DNA for the CDR3: TGTGCCAGCAGTTTACAGGGCATGAACACTGAAGCTTTCTTT.

This chain joins TRBV12-5 and TRBJ2-7; 10 nucleotides line up with TRBD1. V lost 7 bases, J lost 6 bases, and 6 bases stayed unmatched. The length of the CDR3 is 13 residues. Germline lookup yields CDR1 LGHNT and CDR2 FRNRAP. The CDR3 sequence is CASEMGQGLEQYF. In DNA, the CDR3 is TGTGCTAGTGAAATGGGACAGGGGCTCGAGCAGTACTTC.

The chain has TRBV5-1 and TRBJ2-5; perhaps TRBD2 as D (7 bases). The V gene lost 2 bases and the J gene lost 5 bases, with 16 bases spanning the gap. This CDR3 contains 15 residues. Germline values: CDR1 SGHRS, CDR2 YFSETQ. The CDR3 DNA follows: TGCGCCAGCAGCTTCGGAACAGGGAGGGCGGAGACCCAGTACTTC. It codes for CASSFGTGRAETQYF.

Only a few counts were recorded for this clone. The rearrangement links TRBV6-1 to TRBJ2-1; D perhaps matches TRBD1 (5 bases). CDR1 and CDR2 from the germline V gene are MNHNS and SASEGT. This CDR3 spans 15 amino acids. Trimming stripped 4 bases from V and 1 base from J, with 11 bases between. The CDR3 DNA follows: TGTGCCAGCAGTGCTCACCAGGGTTCCTACAATGAGCAGTTCTTC. It yields the protein CASSAHQGSYNEQFF.

CDR3 coding DNA: TGTGCCAGCGGGTCAGGGGTGGGTGAGACCCAGTACTTC. It encodes CASGSGVGETQYF. This chain links TRBV7-3 with TRBJ2-5; possibly TRBD1 for D (6 bases). This CDR3 has 13 amino acids. Germline V gene data show CDR1 as SGHTA and CDR2 as FQGTGA. Trimming stripped 8 bases from V and 5 bases from J, with 15 bases between.

V is TRBV11-2 and J is TRBJ2-6, with D unclear. The CDR3 is made up of 17 amino acids. The germline gives CDR1 SGHAT, CDR2 FQNNGV. With 3 bases removed from V and 0 bases from J, the gap between germline ends came to 12 bases. CDR3 nucleotides: TGTGCCAGCAGCTTGGAGACCGTAAGCTCTGGGGCCAACGTCCTGACTTTC. Residues: CASSLETVSSGANVLTF.

The chain employs TRBV5-1 and TRBJ2-1; TRBD1 might be the D (5 bases). From germline, CDR1 is SGHRS and CDR2 YFSETQ. The CDR3 sequence is 17 residues long. V lost 1 base, J lost 5 bases, and 19 bases lay in between. CDR3 bases: TGCGCCAGCAGCTTGTCGGGTCCAGGGCCCCTTAACAATGAGCAGTTCTTC. It is translated as CASSLSGPGPLNNEQFF. Combining the CDR3 with reference TRBV5-1 and TRBJ2-1 gives the whole variable domain KAGVTQTPRYLIKTRGQQVTLSCSPISGHRSVSWYQQTPGQGLQFLFEYFSETQRNKGNFPGRFSGRQFSNSRSEMNVSTLELGDSALYLCASSLSGPGPLNNEQFFGPGTRLTVL.

The chain has TRBV19 and TRBJ1-5; unclear D gene. This CDR3 is built from 16 residues. V gave up 7 bases and J gave up 0 bases, with 16 bases separating them. The germline V gene encodes CDR1 LNHDA and CDR2 SQIVND (reference sequence). As DNA, the CDR3 is TGTGCCAGTACCCCGGCGGGATCTTATAGCAATCAGCCCCAGCATTTT. As protein: CASTPAGSYSNQPQHF.

This clone has only a few counts. This chain uses TRBV5-1 with TRBJ2-3; tentatively, D is TRBD2 (6 bases). The CDR3 extends over 13 amino acids. The V end lost 1 base, the J end lost 6 bases, and 9 bases lay between the germline ends. Germline values: CDR1 SGHRS, CDR2 YFSETQ. The DNA of the CDR3 is TGCGCCAGCAGCTTGACCGGGGGTGATACGCAGTATTTT. As protein: CASSLTGGDTQYF.

The gene calls are TRBV5-4 and TRBJ2-6, with no clear D. The CDR3 spans 16 residues. With 4 bases removed from V and 2 bases from J, the gap between germline ends came to 13 bases. Germline V gene data show CDR1 as SGHNT and CDR2 as YYREEE (reference sequence). CDR3 DNA: TGTGCCAGCAGCCTCCCCGGTGGTACTGGGGCCAACGTCCTGACTTTC. Its translation: CASSLPGGTGANVLTF.

V and J are TRBV6-5 and TRBJ2-3, with 9 bases lining up with TRBD2. Looked up from germline, CDR1 is MNHEY and CDR2 is SVGAGI. Germline trimming cut 5 bases from V and 2 bases from J; bases unmatched to any gene: 2. The CDR3 sequence is 14 residues long. CDR3 coding DNA: TGTGCCAGCAGTGAGGGACTAGCCACAGATACGCAGTATTTT. It translates to CASSEGLATDTQYF.

The V and J genes are TRBV28 and TRBJ2-7; 12 nucleotides line up with TRBD1. The CDR3 contains 14 residues. Trimming at V came to 6 bases and at J to 3 bases, leaving 3 bases not matched to a gene. Germline CDR1 MDHEN, CDR2 SYDVKM. DNA of the CDR3: TGTGCCAGCAGGGGGACAGGGGGCAGCTACGAGCAGTACTTC. Its translation: CASRGTGGSYEQYF.

This clone showed up just a few times. The chain links TRBV6-1 to TRBJ1-5; no definite D call. The CDR3 runs to 13 residues. Germline assignment: CDR1 MNHNS and CDR2 SASEGT. The V end was cut by 7 bases, the J end by 7 bases, with 14 bases between. As DNA, the CDR3 is TGTGCCAGCACCCTAGACTGGAGGCAGCCCCAGCATTTT. This encodes CASTLDWRQPQHF.

This rearrangement joins TRBV5-6 to TRBJ2-1; 9 bases fit TRBD1. Germline V gene lookup returns CDR1 SGHDT and CDR2 YYEEEE. The CDR3 loop spans 16 amino acids. With 4 bases clipped from V and 0 bases from J, the junction kept 5 bases outside the gene matches. CDR3 in amino acids: CASSRGTGSSYNEQFF. The CDR3 DNA reads as TGTGCCAGCAGCCGCGGGACAGGGAGCTCCTACAATGAGCAGTTCTTC.

This clone has just one count. The chain employs TRBV6-1 and TRBJ2-3; TRBD2 agrees at 11 bases. This CDR3 region has 15 residues. J was trimmed by 2 bases and V by 5 bases; bases with no gene match: 3. Germline loops: CDR1 MNHNS, CDR2 SASEGT. Here the CDR3 DNA reads TGTGCCAGCAGTTGGGGACTAGCGGCCACAGATACGCAGTATTTT. This translates into CASSWGLAATDTQYF.